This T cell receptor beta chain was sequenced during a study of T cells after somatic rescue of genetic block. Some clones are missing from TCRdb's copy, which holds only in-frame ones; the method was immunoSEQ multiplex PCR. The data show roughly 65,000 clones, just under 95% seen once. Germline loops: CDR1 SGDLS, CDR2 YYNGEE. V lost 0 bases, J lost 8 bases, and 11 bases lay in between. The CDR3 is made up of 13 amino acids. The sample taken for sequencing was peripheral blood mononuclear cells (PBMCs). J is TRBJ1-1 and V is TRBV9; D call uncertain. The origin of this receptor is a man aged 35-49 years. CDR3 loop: CASSVGHSTEAFF. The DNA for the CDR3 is TGTGCCAGCAGCGTAGGACACAGCACCGAAGCTTTCTTT.